The sequence of this T cell receptor (beta chain) was determined in a study of shared clonotypes between healthy human individuals. General study points: Estimated richness values were generally larger in naive subsets than in memory subsets. The small donor group covered limited genetic and exposure diversity.

This CDR3 spans 15 amino acids. Germline V lookup: CDR1 WNHNN, CDR2 SYGVQD (reference sequence). V lost 4 bases and J lost 2; bases outside the gene matches: 6. Sequencing used immunoSEQ multiplex PCR; TCRdb keeps in-frame clones, though not all of them. The table records over a million clones, around 95% of them present only once. CD4+ cells yielded CD45RA+ naive and CD45RA-negative memory subsets. Regarding this clone: Its specificity is not known.

The sequence derives from a man aged 25 to 40 in good health. The chain couples TRBV10-1 to TRBJ2-3; 7 bases line up with TRBD1. The sequencing sample was made of naive CD4+ T cells sorted from blood. The subset: CD45RA+ positively selected. CDR3 in DNA: TGCGCCAGCAGTGGCGGACAGGCCGCCACAGATACGCAGTATTTT. Translated, it gives CASSGGQAATDTQYF.